This TCR beta chain stems from a study of control samples from healthy donors and cancer patients. The CDR3 contains 15 residues. From germline, CDR1 is KGHDR and CDR2 SFDVKD. The V end lost 1 base, the J end lost 0 bases, and 7 bases lay between the germline ends. Sequencing was performed with immunoSEQ multiplex PCR; in TCRdb, only in-frame clones are kept and a portion is missing. This sample has some 78,000 clones, with approximately 88% found just once. The sequenced sample consisted of blood. The receptor comes from a woman aged 55-70 years in good health. The chain recombines TRBV24-1 with TRBJ2-3, with TRBD2 as a possible D gene (5 bases). The CDR3 DNA follows: TGTGCCACCAGTGATTTAGGCGGGAGCACAGATACGCAGTATTTT. Protein product: CATSDLGGSTDTQYF.